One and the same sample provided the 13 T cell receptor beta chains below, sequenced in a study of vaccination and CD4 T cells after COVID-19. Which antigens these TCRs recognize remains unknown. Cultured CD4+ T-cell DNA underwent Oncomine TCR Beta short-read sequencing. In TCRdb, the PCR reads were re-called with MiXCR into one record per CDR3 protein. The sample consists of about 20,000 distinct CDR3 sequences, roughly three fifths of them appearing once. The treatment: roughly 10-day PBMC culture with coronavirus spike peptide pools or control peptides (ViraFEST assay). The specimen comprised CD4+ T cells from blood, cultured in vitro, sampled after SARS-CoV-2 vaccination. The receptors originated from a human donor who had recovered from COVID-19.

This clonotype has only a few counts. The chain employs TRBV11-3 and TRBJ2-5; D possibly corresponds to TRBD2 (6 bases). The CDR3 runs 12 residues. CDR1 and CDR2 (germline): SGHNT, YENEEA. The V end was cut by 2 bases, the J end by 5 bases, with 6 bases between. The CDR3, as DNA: TGTGCCAGCAGCTTAAGCGGGGAGACCCAGTACTTC. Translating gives CASSLSGETQYF.

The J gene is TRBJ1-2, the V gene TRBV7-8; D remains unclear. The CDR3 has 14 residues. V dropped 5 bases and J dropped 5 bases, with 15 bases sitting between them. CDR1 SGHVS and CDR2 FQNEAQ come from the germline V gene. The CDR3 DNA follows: TGTGCCAGCAGCCGGGCGGGTGCCCTATATGGCTACACCTTC. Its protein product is CASSRAGALYGYTF.

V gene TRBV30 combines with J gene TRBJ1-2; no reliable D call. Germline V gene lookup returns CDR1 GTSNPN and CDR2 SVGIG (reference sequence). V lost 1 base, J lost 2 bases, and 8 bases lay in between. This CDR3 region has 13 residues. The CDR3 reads CAWSGGRNYGYTF. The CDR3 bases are TGTGCCTGGAGTGGAGGGAGAAACTATGGCTACACCTTC.

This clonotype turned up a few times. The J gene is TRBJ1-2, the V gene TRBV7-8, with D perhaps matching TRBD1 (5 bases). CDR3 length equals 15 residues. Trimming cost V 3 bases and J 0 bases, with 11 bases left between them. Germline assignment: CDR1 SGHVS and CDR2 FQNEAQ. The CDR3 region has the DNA TGTGCCAGCAGCTTCGAGGGGCCTGCTAACTATGGCTACACCTTC. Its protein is CASSFEGPANYGYTF.

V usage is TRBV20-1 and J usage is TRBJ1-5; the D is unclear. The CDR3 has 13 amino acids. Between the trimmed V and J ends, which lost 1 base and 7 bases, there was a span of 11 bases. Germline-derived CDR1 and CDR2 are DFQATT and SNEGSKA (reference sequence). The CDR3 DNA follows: TGCAGTGCTAGAGTCAGCTCGGAGCAGCCCCAGCATTTT. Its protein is CSARVSSEQPQHF.

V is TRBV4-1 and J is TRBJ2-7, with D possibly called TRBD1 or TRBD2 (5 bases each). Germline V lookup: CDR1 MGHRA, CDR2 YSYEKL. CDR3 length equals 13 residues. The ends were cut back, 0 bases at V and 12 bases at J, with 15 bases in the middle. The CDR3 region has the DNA TGCGCCAGCAGCCAAGACCCTTCGGGACGCCGGTACTTC. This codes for CASSQDPSGRRYF.

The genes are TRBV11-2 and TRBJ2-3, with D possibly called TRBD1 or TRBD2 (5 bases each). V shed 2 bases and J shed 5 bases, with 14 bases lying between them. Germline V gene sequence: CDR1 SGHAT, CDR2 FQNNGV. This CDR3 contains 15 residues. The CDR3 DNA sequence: TGTGCCAGCAGCTTACGGCCAGGGACCCAAGATACGCAGTATTTT. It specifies CASSLRPGTQDTQYF.

CDR3 loop: CASSYYGTSGNTGELFF. The CDR3 bases are TGTGCCAGCAGTTACTACGGGACTAGCGGAAACACCGGGGAGCTGTTTTTT. The chain employs TRBV27 and TRBJ2-2; 11 bases are shared with TRBD2. Germline CDR1 and CDR2: MNHEY and SMNVEV (reference sequence). CDR3 size: 17 residues. The V gene end was trimmed by 4 bases and the J gene end by 2 bases; junction bases not matched to a gene: 6.

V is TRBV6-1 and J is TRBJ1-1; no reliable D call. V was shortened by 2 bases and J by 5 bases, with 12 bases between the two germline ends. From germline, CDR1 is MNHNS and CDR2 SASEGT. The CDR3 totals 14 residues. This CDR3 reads CASSETLTETEAFF. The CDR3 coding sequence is TGTGCCAGCAGTGAAACCCTAACGGAAACTGAAGCTTTCTTT.

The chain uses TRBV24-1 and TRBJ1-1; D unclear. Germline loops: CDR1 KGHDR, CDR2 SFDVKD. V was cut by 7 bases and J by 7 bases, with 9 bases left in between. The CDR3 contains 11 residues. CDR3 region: CATRRGDEAFF. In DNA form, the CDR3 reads TGTGCCACCAGGCGGGGAGATGAAGCTTTCTTT.

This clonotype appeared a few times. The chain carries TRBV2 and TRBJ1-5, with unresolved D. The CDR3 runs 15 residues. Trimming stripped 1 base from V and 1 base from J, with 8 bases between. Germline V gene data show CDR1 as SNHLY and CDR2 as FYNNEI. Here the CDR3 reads CASSEGQASNQPQHF. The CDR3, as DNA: TGTGCCAGCAGTGAAGGCCAGGCGAGCAATCAGCCCCAGCATTTT.

CDR3 nucleotides: TGCAGTGCTAGAGTATGGACGGAGATCACAGATACGCAGTATTTT. Its translation is CSARVWTEITDTQYF. The J gene is TRBJ2-3, the V gene TRBV20-1, with unresolved D. The CDR3 runs to 15 residues. Germline V gene data show CDR1 as DFQATT and CDR2 as SNEGSKA (reference sequence). V lost 1 base to trimming and J lost 2 bases, with 13 bases between them.

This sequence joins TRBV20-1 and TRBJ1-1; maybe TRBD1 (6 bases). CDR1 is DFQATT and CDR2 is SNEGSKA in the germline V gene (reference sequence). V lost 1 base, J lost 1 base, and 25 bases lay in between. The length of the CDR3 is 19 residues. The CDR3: CSARVLNVGGDQGNTEAFF. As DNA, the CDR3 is TGCAGTGCTAGAGTTTTAAATGTAGGGGGAGACCAGGGGAACACTGAAGCTTTCTTT.